Each of the 15 T cell receptor beta chains below was sequenced from the same sample in a study of cytomegalovirus exposure and HLA in healthy donors. PCR amplification relied on 60 Vbeta primers (plus 13 Jbeta primers). Repertoires were generated with immunoSEQ multiplex PCR, while TCRdb's copy carries only in-frame clones and drops some. Of roughly 250,000 clones listed, about four fifths are singletons. The sample comprised PBMCs. The receptors shown here come from a girl aged 2 to 10 in good health and CMV-seronegative.

This chain links TRBV15 with TRBJ2-3; TRBD1 might be the D (6 bases). The CDR3 runs 16 residues. Trimming left V 4 bases short and J 0 bases short, with 14 bases between. Germline CDR1 reads LNHNV; CDR2 reads YYDKDF (reference sequence). The CDR3 region has the DNA TGTGCCACCAGCACGGGTCCGAGGGGGAGCACAGATACGCAGTATTTT. This gives the protein CATSTGPRGSTDTQYF.

About this clone itself: The junction and the germline gene differ at one end; a read error may be behind it. The rearrangement uses TRBV6-5 and TRBJ2-7, with TRBD1 as a possible D gene (5 bases). Germline lookup yields CDR1 MNHEY and CDR2 SVGAGI. This CDR3 is 16 amino acids long. The CDR3 spells CASSYSRQSLAYAQYF. The CDR3 DNA sequence: TGTGCCAGCAGTTACTCCAGACAGTCCCTTGCCTACGCGCAGTACTTC.

This CDR3 is CASSEALLGAETQYF. CDR3 bases: TGTGCCAGCAGTGAAGCGCTTCTGGGCGCAGAGACCCAGTACTTC. The J gene is TRBJ2-5, the V gene TRBV2; unclear D gene. The CDR3 consists of 15 residues. Germline CDR1 SNHLY, CDR2 FYNNEI. Deletions cut 0 bases from V and 4 bases from J, with 12 bases between.

V gene TRBV6-5 combines with J gene TRBJ1-6, with a weak D call TRBD1 (5 bases). In germline, CDR1 is MNHEY, CDR2 SVGAGI. The CDR3 has 15 residues. V was cut by 7 bases and J by 0 bases, with 10 bases left in between. DNA of the CDR3: TGTGCCAGCACCCCCGGGGGCTCCTATAATTCACCCCTCCACTTT. Its translation: CASTPGGSYNSPLHF.

V usage is TRBV19 and J usage is TRBJ1-6, with D tentatively TRBD1 (6 bases). CDR1 and CDR2 (germline): LNHDA, SQIVND (reference sequence). This CDR3 has 13 amino acids. V lost 9 bases and J lost 8, with 14 bases in between. The CDR3 DNA reads as TGTGCCAGCAAAGACAGGATCGATTCACCCCTCCACTTT. Its protein product is CASKDRIDSPLHF. The full variable domain, its missing parts supplied by reference TRBV19 and TRBJ1-6, is DGGITQSPKYLFRKEGQNVTLSCEQNLNHDAMYWYRQDPGQGLRLIYYSQIVNDFQKGDIAEGYSVSREKKESFPLTVTSAQKNPTAFYLCASKDRIDSPLHFGNGTRLTVT.

CDR3 nucleotide sequence: TGTGCCAGCAGTAGGGACTTCTACAATGAGCAGTTCTTC. Encoded protein: CASSRDFYNEQFF. The gene calls are TRBV27 and TRBJ2-1; possible D gene TRBD2, 6 bases. This CDR3 has 13 amino acids. The V and J ends lost 5 bases and 3 bases respectively, with 8 bases between them. Looked up from germline, CDR1 is MNHEY and CDR2 is SMNVEV (reference sequence).

The V and J genes are TRBV14 and TRBJ2-3, with D maybe TRBD2 (6 bases). The ends were cut back, 2 bases at V and 6 bases at J, with 12 bases in the middle. Germline loops: CDR1 SGHDN, CDR2 FVKESK. The CDR3 contains 14 residues. The CDR3 loop is CASSQKGLGDTQYF. CDR3 nucleotide sequence: TGTGCCAGCAGCCAAAAGGGACTCGGGGATACGCAGTATTTT.

The V call is TRBV19, the J call TRBJ2-7, with 8 nucleotides matching TRBD1. Germline lookup yields CDR1 LNHDA and CDR2 SQIVND (reference sequence). J gave up 2 bases and V 4 bases, and 10 bases lay outside the gene matches. The CDR3 covers 16 residues. The DNA for the CDR3 is TGTGCCAGTAGTACTTTTTGGACAGGGAACCCCTACGAGCAGTACTTC. Its translation: CASSTFWTGNPYEQYF.

In DNA, the CDR3 is TGCAGCGTTGAATTCGGACAGGAACCCTCGGCTAGCGGGAGAAGATACTACGAGCAGTACTTC. It yields the protein CSVEFGQEPSASGRRYYEQYF. The gene calls are TRBV29-1 and TRBJ2-7, with 10 bases that match TRBD2. The germline V gene encodes CDR1 SQVTM and CDR2 ANQGSEA. This CDR3 is built from 21 residues. The V and J ends lost 2 bases and 3 bases, in that order; junction bases with no gene match: 25.

The chain has TRBV9 and TRBJ2-7, with 7 bases aligning to TRBD2. J lost 0 bases, V lost 4 bases, and 10 bases had no gene match. The CDR3 runs to 16 residues. Germline loops: CDR1 SGDLS, CDR2 YYNGEE. The CDR3 DNA is TGTGCCAGCAGCCCACGACTAGCTGCCCCCTCCTACGAGCAGTACTTC. This gives the protein CASSPRLAAPSYEQYF.

The J gene is TRBJ2-1, the V gene TRBV27, with 7 bases that match TRBD1. Losses at the gene ends were 6 bases for V and 13 bases for J; bases not matched to a gene: 15. Germline V gives CDR1 MNHEY, CDR2 SMNVEV (reference sequence). The CDR3 extends over 14 amino acids. The CDR3 here is CASSTNGQGVAQFF. CDR3 in DNA: TGTGCCAGCAGCACAAACGGCCAGGGGGTGGCCCAGTTCTTC.

The chain uses TRBV5-4 and TRBJ2-1; 12 bases map to TRBD2. V lost 4 bases and J lost 7; bases outside the gene matches: 9. Germline CDR1 SGHNT, CDR2 YYREEE (reference sequence). CDR3 size: 16 residues. This chain's CDR3 is CASSTLAGGLANEQFF. The DNA for the CDR3 is TGTGCCAGCAGCACCCTAGCGGGGGGGCTTGCGAATGAGCAGTTCTTC.

The CDR3 sequence: CASSFRGHEQYF. In DNA, the CDR3 is TGTGCCAGCAGCTTCAGGGGCCACGAGCAGTACTTC. The chain recombines TRBV27 with TRBJ2-7; the D gene is possibly TRBD1 (6 bases). CDR1 MNHEY and CDR2 SMNVEV come from the germline V gene (reference sequence). Trimming stripped 6 bases from V and 5 bases from J, with 11 bases between. The CDR3 spans 12 residues.

The CDR3 sequence is CASSVSGRRTDTQYF. As DNA, the CDR3 is TGTGCCAGCAGCGTTAGCGGGAGGAGGACAGATACGCAGTATTTT. The rearrangement links TRBV9 to TRBJ2-3; TRBD2 agrees at 10 bases. Germline loops: CDR1 SGDLS, CDR2 YYNGEE. Trimming took 2 bases from V and 3 from J; bases not matched to a gene: 3. The CDR3 is 15 residues long.

V and J are TRBV14 and TRBJ2-7; D is unclear. Germline V lookup: CDR1 SGHDN, CDR2 FVKESK. The V end lost 2 bases, the J end lost 3 bases, and 2 bases lay between the germline ends. The CDR3 extends over 11 amino acids. DNA for the CDR3: TGTGCCAGCAGCCAACGCTACGAGCAGTACTTC. Residues: CASSQRYEQYF. Looking up the rest from reference TRBV14 and TRBJ2-7 gives the full variable domain: EAGVTQFPSHSVIEKGQTVTLRCDPISGHDNLYWYRRVMGKEIKFLLHFVKESKQDESGMPNNRFLAERTGGTYSTLKVQPAELEDSGVYFCASSQRYEQYFGPGTRLTVT.